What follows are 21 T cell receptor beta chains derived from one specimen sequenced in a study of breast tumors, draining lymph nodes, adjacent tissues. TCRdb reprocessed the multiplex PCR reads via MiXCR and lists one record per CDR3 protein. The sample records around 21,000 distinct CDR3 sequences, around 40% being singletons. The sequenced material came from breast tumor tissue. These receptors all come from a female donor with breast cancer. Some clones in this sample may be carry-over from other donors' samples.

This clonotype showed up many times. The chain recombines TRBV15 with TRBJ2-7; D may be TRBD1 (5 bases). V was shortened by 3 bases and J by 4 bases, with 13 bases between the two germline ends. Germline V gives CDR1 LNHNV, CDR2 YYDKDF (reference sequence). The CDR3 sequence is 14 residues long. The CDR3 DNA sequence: TGTGCCACCAGCAGCTATCCACAGGAATACGAGCAGTACTTC. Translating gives CATSSYPQEYEQYF.

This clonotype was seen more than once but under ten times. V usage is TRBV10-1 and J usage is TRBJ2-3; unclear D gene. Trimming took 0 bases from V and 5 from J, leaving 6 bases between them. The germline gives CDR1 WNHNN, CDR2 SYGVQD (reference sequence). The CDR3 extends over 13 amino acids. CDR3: CASSESVLDTQYF. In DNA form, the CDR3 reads TGCGCCAGCAGTGAGTCGGTCCTAGATACGCAGTATTTT.

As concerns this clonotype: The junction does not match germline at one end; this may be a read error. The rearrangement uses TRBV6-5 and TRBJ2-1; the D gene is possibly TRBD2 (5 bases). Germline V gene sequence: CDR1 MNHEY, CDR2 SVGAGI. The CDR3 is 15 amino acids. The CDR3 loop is CASSYHPSSNNEQFF. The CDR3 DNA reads TGTGCCAGCAGTTATCACCCTAGCTCCAACAATGAGCAGTTCTTC.

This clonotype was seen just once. The CDR3 DNA is TGCGCCAGCAGCTGGGACAGGGAGAGTTGGGCACCCCTCCACTTT. Encoded protein: CASSWDRESWAPLHF. The genes are TRBV5-1 and TRBJ1-6, with 9 positions matching TRBD1. The CDR3 extends over 15 amino acids. V lost 3 bases, J lost 11 bases, and 9 bases stayed unmatched. Germline CDR1 reads SGHRS; CDR2 reads YFSETQ. The full variable domain, its missing parts supplied by reference TRBV5-1 and TRBJ1-6, is KAGVTQTPRYLIKTRGQQVTLSCSPISGHRSVSWYQQTPGQGLQFLFEYFSETQRNKGNFPGRFSGRQFSNSRSEMNVSTLELGDSALYLCASSWDRESWAPLHFGNGTRLTVT.

The DNA of the CDR3 is TGTGCCAGTCGGGACACGGTGATTAACACCGGGGAGCTGTTTTTT. Its translation: CASRDTVINTGELFF. The chain joins TRBV19 to TRBJ2-2; D might be TRBD1 (6 bases). Trimming stripped 8 bases from V and 2 bases from J, with 15 bases between. The CDR3 sequence is 15 residues long. Germline values: CDR1 LNHDA, CDR2 SQIVND (reference sequence).

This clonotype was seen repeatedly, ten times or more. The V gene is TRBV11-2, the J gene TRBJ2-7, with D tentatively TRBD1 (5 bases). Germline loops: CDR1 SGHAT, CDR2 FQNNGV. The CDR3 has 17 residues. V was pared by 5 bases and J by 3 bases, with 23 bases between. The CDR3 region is CASSLLGQAENRYEQYF. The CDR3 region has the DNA TGTGCCAGCAGCCTTTTGGGGCAGGCGGAAAACCGCTACGAGCAGTACTTC. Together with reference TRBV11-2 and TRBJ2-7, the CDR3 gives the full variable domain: EAGVAQSPRYKIIEKRQSVAFWCNPISGHATLYWYQQILGQGPKLLIQFQNNGVVDDSQLPKDRFSAERLKGVDSTLKIQPAKLEDSAVYLCASSLLGQAENRYEQYFGPGTRLTVT.

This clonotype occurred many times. The chain's CDR3 is CASSQDRDTGELFF. Here the CDR3 DNA reads TGCGCCAGCAGCCAAGATAGGGACACCGGGGAGCTGTTTTTT. The chain uses TRBV4-1 and TRBJ2-2; no clear D. Trimming stripped 0 bases from V and 3 bases from J, with 5 bases between. The CDR3 length is 14 residues. Germline V gene sequence: CDR1 MGHRA, CDR2 YSYEKL.

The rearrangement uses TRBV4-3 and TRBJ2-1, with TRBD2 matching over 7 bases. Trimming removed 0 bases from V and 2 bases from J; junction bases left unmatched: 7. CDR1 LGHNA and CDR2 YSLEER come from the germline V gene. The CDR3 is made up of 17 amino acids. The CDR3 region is CASSQEAVGRAYNEQFF. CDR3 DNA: TGCGCCAGCAGCCAAGAGGCCGTGGGGAGGGCCTACAATGAGCAGTTCTTC.

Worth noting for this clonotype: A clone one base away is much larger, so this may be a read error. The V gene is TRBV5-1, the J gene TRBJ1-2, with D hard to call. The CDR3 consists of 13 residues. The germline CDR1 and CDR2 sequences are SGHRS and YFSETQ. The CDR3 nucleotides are TGTGCCGGCAGCTTGGAGCAGATAGAGCGCTACACCTTC. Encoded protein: CAGSLEQIERYTF.

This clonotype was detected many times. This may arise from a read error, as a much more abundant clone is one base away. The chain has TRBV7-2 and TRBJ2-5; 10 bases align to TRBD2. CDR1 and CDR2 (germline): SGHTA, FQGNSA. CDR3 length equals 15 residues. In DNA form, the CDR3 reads TGTGCCAGCAGCTCTAGCGGGAGAGTATCAGAGACCCAGCACTTC. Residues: CASSSSGRVSETQHF.

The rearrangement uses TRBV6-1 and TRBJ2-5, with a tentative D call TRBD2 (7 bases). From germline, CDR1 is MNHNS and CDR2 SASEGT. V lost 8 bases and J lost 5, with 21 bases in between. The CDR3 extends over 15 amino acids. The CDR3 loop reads CASGDGGGGFETQYF. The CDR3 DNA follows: TGTGCCAGCGGGGATGGAGGGGGGGGGTTCGAGACCCAGTACTTC.

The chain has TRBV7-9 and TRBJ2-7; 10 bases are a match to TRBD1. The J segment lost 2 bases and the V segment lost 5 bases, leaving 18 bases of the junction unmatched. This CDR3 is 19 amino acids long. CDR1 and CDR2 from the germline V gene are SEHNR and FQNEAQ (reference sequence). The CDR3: CASSTMLFPGQGKPYEQYF. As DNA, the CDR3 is TGTGCCAGCAGCACGATGTTATTCCCGGGACAGGGGAAACCCTACGAGCAGTACTTC.

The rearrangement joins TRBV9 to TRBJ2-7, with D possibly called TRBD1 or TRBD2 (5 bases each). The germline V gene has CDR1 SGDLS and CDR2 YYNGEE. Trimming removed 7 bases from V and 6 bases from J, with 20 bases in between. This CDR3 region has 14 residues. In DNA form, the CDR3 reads TGTGCCAGCTCTACCCCAAGCACAGGAGGCGAGCAGTACTTC. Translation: CASSTPSTGGEQYF.

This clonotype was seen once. CDR3 sequence: CASSHPGLAGGSSTQYF. As DNA, the CDR3 is TGTGCCAGCAGCCATCCGGGACTAGCGGGAGGTTCCTCTACGCAGTATTTT. The chain recombines TRBV7-9 with TRBJ2-3; 15 bases map to TRBD2. CDR3 length equals 17 residues. Germline CDR1 and CDR2: SEHNR and FQNEAQ (reference sequence). Germline trimming cut 5 bases from V and 8 bases from J; bases unmatched to any gene: 11.

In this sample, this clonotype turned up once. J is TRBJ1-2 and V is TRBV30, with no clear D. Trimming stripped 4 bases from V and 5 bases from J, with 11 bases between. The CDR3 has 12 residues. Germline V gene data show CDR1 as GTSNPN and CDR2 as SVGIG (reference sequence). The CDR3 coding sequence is TGTGCCTGGACCAGGAAGGTATATGGCTACACCTTC. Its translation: CAWTRKVYGYTF.

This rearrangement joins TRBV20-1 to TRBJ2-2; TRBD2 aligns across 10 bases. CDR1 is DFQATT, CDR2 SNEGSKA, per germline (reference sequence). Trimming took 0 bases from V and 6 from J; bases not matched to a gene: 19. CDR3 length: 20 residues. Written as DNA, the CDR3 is TGCAGTGCTAGAGATCTTACCGTTTCGAGCGGGAGGGCCCTAGCCGGGGAGCTGTTTTTT. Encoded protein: CSARDLTVSSGRALAGELFF.

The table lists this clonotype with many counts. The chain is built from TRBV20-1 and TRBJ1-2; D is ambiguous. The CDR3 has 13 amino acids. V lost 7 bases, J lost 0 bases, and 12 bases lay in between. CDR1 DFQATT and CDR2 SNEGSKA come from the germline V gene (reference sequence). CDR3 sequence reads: CSGFRPSNYGYTF. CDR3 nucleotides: TGCAGTGGGTTTCGACCGTCTAACTATGGCTACACCTTC.

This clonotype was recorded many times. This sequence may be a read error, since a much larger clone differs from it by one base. The CDR3 loop reads CASSLGQGQNYGQYF. DNA of the CDR3: TGTGCCAGCAGCTTAGGACAGGGCCAGAACTACGGGCAGTACTTC. The chain recombines TRBV7-8 with TRBJ2-7, with TRBD1 matching 7 bases. The CDR3 has 15 amino acids. Germline-derived CDR1 and CDR2 are SGHVS and FQNEAQ. The full variable domain, in which reference TRBV7-8 and TRBJ2-7 provide the parts outside the CDR3, is GAGVSQSPRYKVAKRGQDVALRCDPISGHVSLFWYQQALGQGPEFLTYFQNEAQLDKSGLPSDRFFAERPEGSVSTLKIQRTQQEDSAVYLCASSLGQGQNYGQYFGPGTRLTVT.

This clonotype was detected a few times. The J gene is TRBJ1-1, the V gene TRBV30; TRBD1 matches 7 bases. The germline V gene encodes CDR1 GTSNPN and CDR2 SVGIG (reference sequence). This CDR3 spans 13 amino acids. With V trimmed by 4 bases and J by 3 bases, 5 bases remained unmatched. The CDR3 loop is CAWKRGRDTEAFF. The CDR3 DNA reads TGTGCCTGGAAAAGGGGGCGCGACACTGAAGCTTTCTTT.

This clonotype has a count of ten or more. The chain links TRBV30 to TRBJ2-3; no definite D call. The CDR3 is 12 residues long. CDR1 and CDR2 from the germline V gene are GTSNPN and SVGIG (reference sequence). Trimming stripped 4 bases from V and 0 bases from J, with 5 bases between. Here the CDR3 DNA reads TGTGCCTGGACTCAGAGCACAGATACGCAGTATTTT. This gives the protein CAWTQSTDTQYF.

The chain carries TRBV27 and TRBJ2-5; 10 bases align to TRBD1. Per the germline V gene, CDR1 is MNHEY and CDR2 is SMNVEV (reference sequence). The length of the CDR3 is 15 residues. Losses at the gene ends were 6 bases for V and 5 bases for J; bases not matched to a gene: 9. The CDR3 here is CASRGRQGAVETQYF. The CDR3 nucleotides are TGTGCCAGCAGGGGCAGACAGGGGGCGGTCGAGACCCAGTACTTC.